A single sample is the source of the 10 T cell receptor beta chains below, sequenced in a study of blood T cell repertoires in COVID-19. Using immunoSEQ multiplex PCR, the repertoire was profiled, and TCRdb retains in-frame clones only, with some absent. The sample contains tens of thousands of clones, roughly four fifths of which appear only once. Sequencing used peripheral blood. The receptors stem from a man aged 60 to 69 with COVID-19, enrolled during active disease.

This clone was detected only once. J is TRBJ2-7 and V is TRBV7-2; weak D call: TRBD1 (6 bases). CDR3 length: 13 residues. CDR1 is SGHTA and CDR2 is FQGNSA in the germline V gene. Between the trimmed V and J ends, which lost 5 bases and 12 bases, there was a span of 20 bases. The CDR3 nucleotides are TGTGCCAGCAGCGAGAAGGGCAGGGGTTCGCGGTACTTC. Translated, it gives CASSEKGRGSRYF.

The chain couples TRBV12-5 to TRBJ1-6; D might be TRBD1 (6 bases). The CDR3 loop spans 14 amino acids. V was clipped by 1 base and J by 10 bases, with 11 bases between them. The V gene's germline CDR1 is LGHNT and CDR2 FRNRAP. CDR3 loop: CASGLGEQGSPLHF. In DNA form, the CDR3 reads TGTGCTAGTGGTTTGGGTGAACAGGGATCACCCCTCCACTTT.

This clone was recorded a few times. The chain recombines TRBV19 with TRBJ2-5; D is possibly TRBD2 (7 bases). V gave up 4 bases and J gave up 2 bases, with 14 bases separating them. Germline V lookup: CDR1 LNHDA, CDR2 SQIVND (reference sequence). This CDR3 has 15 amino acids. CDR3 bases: TGTGCCAGTAGTACCGCGGGGGCGCTTCAAGAGACCCAGTACTTC. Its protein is CASSTAGALQETQYF.

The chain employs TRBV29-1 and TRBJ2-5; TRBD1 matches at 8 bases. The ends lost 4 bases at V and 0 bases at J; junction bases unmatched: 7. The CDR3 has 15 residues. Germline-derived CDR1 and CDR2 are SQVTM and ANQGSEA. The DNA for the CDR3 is TGCAGCGTTGTCTCAGAGGACAGGGACCAAGAGACCCAGTACTTC. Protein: CSVVSEDRDQETQYF.

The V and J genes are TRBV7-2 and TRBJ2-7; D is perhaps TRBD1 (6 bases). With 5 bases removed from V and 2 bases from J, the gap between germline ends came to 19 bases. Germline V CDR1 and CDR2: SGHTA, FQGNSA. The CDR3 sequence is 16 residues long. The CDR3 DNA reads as TGTGCCAGCAGCCTACCCGGGTCGGACAGACCCTACGAGCAGTACTTC. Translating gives CASSLPGSDRPYEQYF.

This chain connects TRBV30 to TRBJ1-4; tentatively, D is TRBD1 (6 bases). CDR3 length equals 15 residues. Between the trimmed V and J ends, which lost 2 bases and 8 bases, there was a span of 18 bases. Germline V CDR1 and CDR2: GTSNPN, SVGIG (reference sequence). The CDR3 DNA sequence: TGTGCCTGGAGTTCCCTCAGGGGTGAGGGGGAAAAACTGTTTTTT. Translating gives CAWSSLRGEGEKLFF.

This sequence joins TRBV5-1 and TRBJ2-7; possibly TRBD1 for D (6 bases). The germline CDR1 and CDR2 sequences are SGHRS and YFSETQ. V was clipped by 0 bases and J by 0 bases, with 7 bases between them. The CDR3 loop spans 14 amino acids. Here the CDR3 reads CASSLAGVSYEQYF. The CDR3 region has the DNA TGCGCCAGCAGCTTGGCAGGGGTCTCCTACGAGCAGTACTTC.

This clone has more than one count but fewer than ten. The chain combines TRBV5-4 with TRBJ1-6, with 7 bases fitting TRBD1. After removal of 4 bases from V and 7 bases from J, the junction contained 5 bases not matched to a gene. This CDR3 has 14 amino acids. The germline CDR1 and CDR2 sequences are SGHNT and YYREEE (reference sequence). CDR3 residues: CASSAGQQNSPLHF. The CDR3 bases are TGTGCCAGCAGCGCGGGACAGCAGAATTCACCCCTCCACTTT.

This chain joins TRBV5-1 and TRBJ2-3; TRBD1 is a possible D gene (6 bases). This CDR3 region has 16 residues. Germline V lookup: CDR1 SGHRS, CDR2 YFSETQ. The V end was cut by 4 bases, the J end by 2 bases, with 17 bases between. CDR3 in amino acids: CASSGAGTLYTDTQYF. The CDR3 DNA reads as TGCGCCAGCAGCGGCGCCGGGACATTGTACACAGATACGCAGTATTTT.

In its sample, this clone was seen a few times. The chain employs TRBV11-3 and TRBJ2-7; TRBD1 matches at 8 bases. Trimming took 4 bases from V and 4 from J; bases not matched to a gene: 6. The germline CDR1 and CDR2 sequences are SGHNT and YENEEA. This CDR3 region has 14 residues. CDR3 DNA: TGTGCCAGCAGCTCTGGACAGGGTCCATACGAGCAGTACTTC. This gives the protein CASSSGQGPYEQYF.